What follows describes a single T cell receptor (beta chain). Assay: immunoSEQ multiplex PCR; the TCRdb copy retains only in-frame clones and omits some. The sample lists 200,000 to 300,000 clones, 80% to 90% occurring once. Residents of 24 US areas, aged roughly 18 to 89 years, made up the participants. The source of the sample is a study of blood T cell repertoires in COVID-19. Background on the study: Sites in the United States, Italy and Spain provided acute and convalescent COVID-19 samples. T cells, B-cell-depleted T cells, or PBMCs supplied cDNA or gDNA.

Trimming cost V 1 base and J 0 bases, with 13 bases left between them. In germline, CDR1 is SGHAT, CDR2 FQNNGV. CDR3 size: 17 residues. The sample consisted of PBMCs or T cells enriched from blood (not recorded which). This TCR derives from a woman aged 25-40 years with acute COVID-19. The chain combines TRBV11-2 with TRBJ2-4, with a weak D call TRBD2 (6 bases). CDR3 DNA: TGTGCCAGCAGCTTAGGACGGTCGGGACTAGCCAAAAACATTCAGTACTTC. Amino acid sequence: CASSLGRSGLAKNIQYF.